This TCR beta chain appears in the sequencing data of a study of CD8 T cells in ankylosing spondylitis. Study conclusions and caveats: Seemingly distinctive of ankylosing spondylitis blood was a TCR beta motif formed by eight highly homologous variants. Peripheral blood samples showed relatively rare disease-linked clones, and these clones were CD8+.

Many counts were recorded for this clonotype. Antigen specificity is unknown. Quantitative 5'-RACE was performed with molecular barcodes, and it yielded the TCR beta libraries. MiXCR, run by TCRdb on the 5' RACE reads, gives a single entry per CDR3 protein. The table includes fewer than 550,000 distinct CDR3 sequences, 5.3% detected once. Germline V gives CDR1 SGHTA, CDR2 FQGNSA. CDR3 length equals 15 residues. The V and J ends lost 3 bases and 0 bases respectively, with 11 bases between them. Source material: blood, either unsorted or a sorted T cell fraction (not recorded which). V is TRBV7-2 and J is TRBJ1-1; D remains unclear. This clonotype was sampled from a male donor with ankylosing spondylitis. DNA for the CDR3: TGTGCCAGCAGCTTTCGTCGGGTCCTGAACACTGAAGCTTTCTTT. Translated, it gives CASSFRRVLNTEAFF. Complete variable domain (other parts from reference TRBV7-2 and TRBJ1-1): GAGVSQSPSNKVTEKGKDVELRCDPISGHTALYWYRQSLGQGLEFLIYFQGNSAPDKSGLPSDRFSAERTGGSVSTLTIQRTQQEDSAVYLCASSFRRVLNTEAFFGQGTRLTVV.